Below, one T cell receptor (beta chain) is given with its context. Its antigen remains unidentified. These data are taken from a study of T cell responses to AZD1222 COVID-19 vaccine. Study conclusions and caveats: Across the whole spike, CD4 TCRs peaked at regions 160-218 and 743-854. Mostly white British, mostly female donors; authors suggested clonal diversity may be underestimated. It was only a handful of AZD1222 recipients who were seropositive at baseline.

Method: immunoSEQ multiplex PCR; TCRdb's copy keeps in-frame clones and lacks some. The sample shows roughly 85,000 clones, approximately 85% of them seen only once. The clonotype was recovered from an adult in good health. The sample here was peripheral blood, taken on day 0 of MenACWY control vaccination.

In nucleotides, the CDR3 is TGTGCCAGCAGCCAAGAAGAGAAACGGACACCAAAAGCCCCCTACGAGCAGTACTTC. Its protein is CASSQEEKRTPKAPYEQYF. This chain joins TRBV14 and TRBJ2-7; TRBD1 is a possible D gene (5 bases). Between the trimmed V and J ends, which lost 0 bases and 2 bases, there was a span of 23 bases. Germline V lookup: CDR1 SGHDN, CDR2 FVKESK. CDR3 length: 19 amino acids.